Shown below are 2 T cell receptor beta chains from a single sample sequenced in a study of OX40 agonist ivuxolimab in advanced cancers. Receptor amplification or capture employed the immunoSEQ multiplex PCR assay. TCRdb re-hosts the immuneACCESS table, in-frame sequences only. Its copies lack some clones; in the studies checked, an unresolved V gene accounts for under half of them, and the cause for the rest is not known. The sample table records about 68,000 clones; 91% of these occur just once. The leading ten clones occupy about 0.3% of the sample. The material sequenced was CD4+ or CD8+ T cells sorted from blood, taken in a trial of the OX40 agonist ivuxolimab. The receptors originated from an adult with an advanced solid tumor such as melanoma, head and neck, liver or kidney cancer.

This chain uses TRBV19 with TRBJ1-2; unclear D gene. V dropped 2 bases and J dropped 2 bases, with 9 bases sitting between them. The germline V gene encodes CDR1 LNHDA and CDR2 SQIVND (reference sequence). This CDR3 contains 14 residues. The chain's CDR3 is CASSITHQNYGYTF. CDR3 DNA: TGTGCCAGTAGTATAACCCATCAAAACTATGGCTACACCTTC. Supplemented by reference TRBV19 and TRBJ1-2, the full variable domain reads DGGITQSPKYLFRKEGQNVTLSCEQNLNHDAMYWYRQDPGQGLRLIYYSQIVNDFQKGDIAEGYSVSREKKESFPLTVTSAQKNPTAFYLCASSITHQNYGYTFGSGTRLTVV.

This clone was detected a few times. This chain connects TRBV19 to TRBJ1-5; D gene uncertain. Trimming took 5 bases from V and 6 from J, leaving 11 bases between them. CDR3 size: 13 residues. CDR1 is LNHDA, CDR2 SQIVND, per germline (reference sequence). The CDR3, as DNA: TGTGCCAGTAGTGTTCTGGAGGCTCAGCCCCAGCATTTT. Its protein is CASSVLEAQPQHF.